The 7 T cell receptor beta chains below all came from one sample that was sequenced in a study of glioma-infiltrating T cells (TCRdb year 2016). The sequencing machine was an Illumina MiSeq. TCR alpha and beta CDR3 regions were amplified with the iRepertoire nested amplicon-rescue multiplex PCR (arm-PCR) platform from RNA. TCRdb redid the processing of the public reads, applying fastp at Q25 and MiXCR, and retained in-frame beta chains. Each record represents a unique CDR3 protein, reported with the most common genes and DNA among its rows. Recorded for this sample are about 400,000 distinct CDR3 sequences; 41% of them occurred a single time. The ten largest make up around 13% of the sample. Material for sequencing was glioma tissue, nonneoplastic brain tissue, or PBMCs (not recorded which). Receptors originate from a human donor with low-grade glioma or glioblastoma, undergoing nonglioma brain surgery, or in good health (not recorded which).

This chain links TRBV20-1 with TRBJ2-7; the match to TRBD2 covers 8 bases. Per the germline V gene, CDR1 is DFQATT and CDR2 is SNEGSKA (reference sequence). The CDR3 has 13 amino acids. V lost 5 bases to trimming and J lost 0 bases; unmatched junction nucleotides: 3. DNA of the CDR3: TGCAGTGCTGATGGGACTAGCTCCTACGAGCAGTACTTC. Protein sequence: CSADGTSSYEQYF.

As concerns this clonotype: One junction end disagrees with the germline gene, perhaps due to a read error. The chain's CDR3 is CSAPGLAKNIQHF. The CDR3, as DNA: TGCAGCGCTCCGGGACTAGCGAAAAACATTCAGCACTTC. This chain links TRBV20-1 with TRBJ2-4; TRBD2 matches 10 bases. The CDR3 runs to 13 residues. CDR1 DFQATT and CDR2 SNEGSKA come from the germline V gene (reference sequence).

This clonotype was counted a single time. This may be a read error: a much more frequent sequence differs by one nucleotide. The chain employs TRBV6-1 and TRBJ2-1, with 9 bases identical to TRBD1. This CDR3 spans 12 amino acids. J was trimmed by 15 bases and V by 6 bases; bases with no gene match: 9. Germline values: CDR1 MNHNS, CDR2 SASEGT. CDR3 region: CASSSGTGLRFF. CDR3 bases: TGTGCCAGCAGCTCCGGGACAGGGTTGAGGTTCTTC.

The CDR3 loop is CSANTGGPYNEQFF. The CDR3 nucleotides are TGCAGTGCCAATACAGGGGGCCCCTACAATGAGCAGTTCTTC. The rearrangement joins TRBV20-1 to TRBJ2-1, with TRBD1 identical over 9 bases. Germline lookup yields CDR1 DFQATT and CDR2 SNEGSKA (reference sequence). The CDR3 spans 14 residues. Trimming removed 6 bases from V and 2 bases from J; junction bases left unmatched: 5.

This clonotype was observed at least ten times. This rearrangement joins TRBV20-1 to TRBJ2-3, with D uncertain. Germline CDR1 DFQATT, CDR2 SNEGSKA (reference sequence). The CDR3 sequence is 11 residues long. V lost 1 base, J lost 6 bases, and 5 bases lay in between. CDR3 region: CSARVLDTQYF. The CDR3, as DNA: TGCAGTGCTAGAGTTCTGGATACGCAGTATTTT.

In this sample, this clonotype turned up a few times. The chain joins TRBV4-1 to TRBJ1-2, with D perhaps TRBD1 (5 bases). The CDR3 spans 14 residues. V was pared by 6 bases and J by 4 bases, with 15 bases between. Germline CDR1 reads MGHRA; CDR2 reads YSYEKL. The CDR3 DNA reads TGCGCCAGCAGTCGACCGGACATTCTCTATGGCTACACCTTC. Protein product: CASSRPDILYGYTF.

The CDR3 spells CSLKRADSLYEQYF. The CDR3 nucleotides read TGCAGTCTTAAAAGGGCAGATTCTCTCTACGAGCAGTACTTC. This chain uses TRBV20-1 with TRBJ2-7; no reliable D call. This CDR3 spans 14 amino acids. Germline CDR1 reads DFQATT; CDR2 reads SNEGSKA (reference sequence). V was trimmed by 8 bases and J by 3 bases, leaving 20 bases between them.